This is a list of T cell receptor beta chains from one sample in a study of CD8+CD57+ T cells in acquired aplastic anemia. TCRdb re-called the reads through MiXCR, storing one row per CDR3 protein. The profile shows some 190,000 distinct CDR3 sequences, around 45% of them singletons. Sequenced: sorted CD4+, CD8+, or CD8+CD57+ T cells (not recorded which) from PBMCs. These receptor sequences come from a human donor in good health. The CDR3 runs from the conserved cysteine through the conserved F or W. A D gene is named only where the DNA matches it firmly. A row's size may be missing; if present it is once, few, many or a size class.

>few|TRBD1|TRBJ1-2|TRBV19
CASRTGGGNYGYTF
TGTGCCAGTCGTACAGGGGGAGGAAACTATGGCTACACCTTC
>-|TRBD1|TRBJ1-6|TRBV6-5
CASSYYGTGNSPLHF
TGTGCCAGCAGTTATTACGGGACAGGGAATTCACCCCTCCACTTT
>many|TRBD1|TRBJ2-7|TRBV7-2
CASSLVSGGYEQYF
TGTGCCAGCAGCTTGGTGTCAGGGGGCTACGAGCAGTACTTC
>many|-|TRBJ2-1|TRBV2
CASSEDTINEQFF
TGTGCCAGCAGTGAGGACACAATCAATGAGCAGTTCTTC
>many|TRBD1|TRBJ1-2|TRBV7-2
CASSPRDRDGYTF
TGTGCCAGCAGCCCACGGGACAGGGATGGCTACACCTTC
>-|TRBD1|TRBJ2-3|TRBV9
CASGPGGSSTDTQYF
TGTGCTAGTGGTCCAGGGGGATCTAGCACAGATACGCAGTATTTT
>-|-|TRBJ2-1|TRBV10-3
CAISARGGGGSYNEQFF
TGTGCCATCAGTGCCCGTGGGGGCGGGGGTTCCTACAATGAGCAGTTCTTC
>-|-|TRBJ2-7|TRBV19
CASTITAGSTYEQYF
TGTGCCAGTACCATTACCGCGGGGTCCACCTACGAGCAGTACTTC
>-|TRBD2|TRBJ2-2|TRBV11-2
CASSNPTSPSYTGELFF
TGTGCCAGCAGCAACCCGACTAGCCCCTCTTACACCGGGGAGCTGTTTTTT
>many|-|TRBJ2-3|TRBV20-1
CSAGNLRSGTDTQYF
TGCAGTGCTGGGAACCTACGGAGTGGGACAGATACGCAGTATTTT
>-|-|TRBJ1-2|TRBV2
CASSGPRERYGYTF
TGTGCCAGCAGCGGCCCCCGGGAGCGCTATGGCTACACCTTC
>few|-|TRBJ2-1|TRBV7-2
CASNYGADNEQFF
TGTGCCAGCAACTATGGGGCTGACAATGAGCAGTTCTTC
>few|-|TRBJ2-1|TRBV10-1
CASSESPHTEQFF
TGCGCCAGCAGTGAGTCGCCCCATACTGAGCAGTTCTTC
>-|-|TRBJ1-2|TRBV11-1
CASSLGGGEVGPNYGYTF
TGTGCCAGCAGCTTAGGGGGGGGTGAAGTAGGACCCAACTATGGCTACACCTTC
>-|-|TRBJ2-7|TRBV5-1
CASSPTSDEQYF
TGCGCCAGCAGCCCCACATCGGACGAGCAGTACTTC
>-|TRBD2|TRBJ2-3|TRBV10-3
CAISTSGGTDTQYF
TGTGCCATCAGTACTAGCGGGGGCACAGATACGCAGTATTTT
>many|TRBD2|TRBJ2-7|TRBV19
CASSKSGSSYEQYF
TGTGCCAGTAGTAAAAGCGGGAGTAGCTACGAGCAGTACTTC
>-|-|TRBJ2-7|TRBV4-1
CASSQDQRGGKYF
TGCGCCAGCAGCCAAGATCAGAGGGGCGGAAAGTACTTC
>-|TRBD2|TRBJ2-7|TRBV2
CASRAVPGLAGEQYF
TGTGCCAGCAGGGCCGTACCGGGACTAGCGGGCGAGCAGTACTTC
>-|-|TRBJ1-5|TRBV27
CASSPGNYQPQHF
TGTGCCAGCAGTCCGGGGAACTATCAGCCCCAGCATTTT
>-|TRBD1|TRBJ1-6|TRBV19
CASARQGGFSPLHF
TGTGCCAGCGCCAGGCAGGGGGGGTTTTCACCCCTCCACTTT
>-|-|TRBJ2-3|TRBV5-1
CASSFNTDTQYF
TGCGCCAGCAGCTTCAACACAGATACGCAGTATTTT
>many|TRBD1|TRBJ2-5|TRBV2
CASRGQGGETQYF
TGTGCCAGCAGAGGACAGGGGGGCGAGACCCAGTACTTC
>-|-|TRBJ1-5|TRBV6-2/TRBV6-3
CASEGRNQPQHF
TGTGCCAGCGAGGGTCGGAATCAGCCCCAGCATTTT
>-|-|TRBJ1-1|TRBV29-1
CSVDGGRATEAFF
TGCAGCGTTGATGGGGGGAGGGCCACTGAAGCTTTCTTT
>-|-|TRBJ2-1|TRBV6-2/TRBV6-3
CASSVLTYEQFF
TGTGCCAGCAGTGTCTTAACGTATGAGCAGTTCTTC
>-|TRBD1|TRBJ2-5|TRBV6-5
CASSYSGRGRQETQYF
TGTGCCAGCAGTTACTCGGGCAGGGGGAGACAGGAGACCCAGTACTTC
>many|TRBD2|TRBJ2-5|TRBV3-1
CASSQLAETQYF
TGTGCCAGCAGCCAACTAGCGGAAACCCAGTACTTC
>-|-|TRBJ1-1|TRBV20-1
CSAIDQEGSDTEAFF
TGCAGTGCTATAGATCAGGAGGGATCAGACACTGAAGCTTTCTTT
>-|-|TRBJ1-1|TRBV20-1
CSARTGKGTEAFF
TGCAGTGCTAGAACTGGGAAGGGCACTGAAGCTTTCTTT
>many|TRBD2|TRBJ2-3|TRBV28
CASSRLAGGTDTQYF
TGTGCCAGCAGCAGACTAGCGGGGGGCACAGATACGCAGTATTTT
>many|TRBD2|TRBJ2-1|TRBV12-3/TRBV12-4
CASRASGNYNEQFF
TGTGCCAGCAGGGCTAGCGGCAACTACAATGAGCAGTTCTTC
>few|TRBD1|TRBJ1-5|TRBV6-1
CASSEAGGGAGQPQHF
TGTGCCAGCAGTGAAGCAGGAGGGGGCGCAGGTCAGCCCCAGCATTTT
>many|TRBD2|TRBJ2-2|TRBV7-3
CASSLSLTSGSNTGELFF
TGTGCCAGCAGCTTATCTTTAACTAGCGGGAGTAACACCGGGGAGCTGTTTTTT
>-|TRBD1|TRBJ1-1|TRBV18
CASSPRGENTEAFF
TGTGCCAGCTCACCCAGGGGGGAGAACACTGAAGCTTTCTTT
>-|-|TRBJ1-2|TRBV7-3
CASSRGGSNYGYTF
TGTGCCAGCAGTAGGGGGGGGTCTAACTATGGCTACACCTTC
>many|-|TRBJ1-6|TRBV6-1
CASSPLPSYNSPLHF
TGTGCCAGCAGCCCCCTACCGAGCTATAATTCACCCCTCCACTTT
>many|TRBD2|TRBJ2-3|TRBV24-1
CATSDKGTSGPTDTQYF
TGTGCCACCAGTGATAAAGGGACTAGCGGACCCACAGATACGCAGTATTTT
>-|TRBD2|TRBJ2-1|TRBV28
CASSRPGAGGNEQFF
TGTGCCAGCAGCAGGCCCGGCGCGGGAGGTAATGAGCAGTTCTTC
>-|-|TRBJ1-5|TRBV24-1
CAVGGQFNQPQHF
TGTGCCGTCGGAGGGCAATTCAATCAGCCCCAGCATTTT
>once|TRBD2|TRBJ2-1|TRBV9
CASSVEGLAGMDEQFF
TGTGCCAGCAGCGTAGAGGGACTAGCGGGAATGGATGAGCAGTTCTTC
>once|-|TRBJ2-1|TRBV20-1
CSGKDRYNEQFF
TGCAGTGGCAAAGACAGATACAATGAGCAGTTCTTC
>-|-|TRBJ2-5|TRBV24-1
CATSDPGVSTQYF
TGTGCCACCAGTGACCCAGGGGTTTCGACCCAGTACTTC
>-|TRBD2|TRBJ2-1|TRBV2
CASSVMVAGGPGEQFF
TGTGCCAGCAGTGTGATGGTAGCGGGGGGGCCGGGCGAGCAGTTCTTC
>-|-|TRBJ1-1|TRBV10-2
CASSEDMNTEAFF
TGCGCCAGCAGTGAGGACATGAACACTGAAGCTTTCTTT
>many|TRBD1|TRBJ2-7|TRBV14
CASSQPLDRDHEQYF
TGTGCCAGCAGCCAACCCTTGGACAGGGACCACGAGCAGTACTTC
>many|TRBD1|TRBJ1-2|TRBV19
CASSNSGTGNYGYTF
TGTGCCAGCTCCAACTCCGGGACAGGGAATTATGGCTACACCTTC
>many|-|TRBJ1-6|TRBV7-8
CASSASSPGSYNSPLHF
TGTGCCAGCAGCGCCTCAAGTCCGGGCTCCTATAATTCACCCCTCCACTTT
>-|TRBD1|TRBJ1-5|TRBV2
CASREGQGINQPQHF
TGTGCCAGCAGGGAGGGACAGGGGATCAATCAGCCCCAGCATTTT
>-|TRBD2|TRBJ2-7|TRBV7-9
CASSMTSGIDEQYF
TGTGCCAGCAGCATGACTAGCGGGATCGACGAGCAGTACTTC
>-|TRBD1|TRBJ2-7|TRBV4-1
CASSLDRSGGEQYF
TGCGCCAGCAGCCTCGACCGATCAGGGGGTGAGCAGTACTTC
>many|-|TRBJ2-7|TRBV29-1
CSVEGGGGYEQYF
TGCAGCGTTGAAGGTGGAGGGGGCTACGAGCAGTACTTC
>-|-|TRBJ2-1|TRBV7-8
CASSSGVREQFF
TGTGCCAGCAGCTCAGGGGTAAGGGAGCAGTTCTTC
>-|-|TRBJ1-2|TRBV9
CASSVGDPGYGYTF
TGTGCCAGCAGCGTAGGCGATCCCGGGTATGGCTACACCTTC
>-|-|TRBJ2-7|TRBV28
CASSSRKLNGVPYEQYF
TGTGCCAGCAGTTCGAGGAAATTGAACGGAGTACCCTACGAGCAGTACTTC
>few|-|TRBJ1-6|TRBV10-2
CASMVSDNSPLHF
TGCGCCAGCATGGTGTCAGATAATTCACCCCTCCACTTT
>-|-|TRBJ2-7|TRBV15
CATSRDPGYEQYF
TGTGCCACCAGCAGAGATCCGGGGTACGAGCAGTACTTC
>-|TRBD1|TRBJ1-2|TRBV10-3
CAIRIQGNYGYTF
TGTGCCATCAGGATACAGGGGAACTATGGCTACACCTTC
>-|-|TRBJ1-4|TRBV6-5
CASSYSGRATNEKLFF
TGTGCCAGCAGTTACTCGGGTCGGGCAACTAATGAAAAACTGTTTTTT